This T cell receptor (beta chain) comes out of a study of identical twins. Findings of the study overall: Monozygotic twins shared more out-of-frame TCR alpha than recombination models predicted.

Germline CDR1 and CDR2: SGHVS and FNYEAQ. The ends were cut back, 5 bases at V and 3 bases at J, with 11 bases in the middle. This CDR3 spans 14 amino acids. Carrying unique molecular identifiers, the cDNA also gained a universal primer site through template switching. Each CDR3 protein gets one entry after TCRdb re-called the 5' RACE reads with MiXCR. The data contain under 1 million distinct CDR3 sequences, roughly an eighth of them seen just once; the ten biggest clones take up roughly 1.5%. A remark on this clonotype: What it recognizes is unknown.

With no exceptions, donors were healthy Caucasians. This sample also appeared in a second study, on yellow fever vaccine responses in identical twins. As that study records: Reportedly, twins' vaccine T cell responses looked partly convergent and partly personalized.

The genes are TRBV7-6 and TRBJ2-1; no reliable D call. This sequence was found in a woman aged 18-29 years in good health. Sequencing was carried out using PBMCs. CDR3: CASSPTKVYNEQFF. CDR3 DNA: TGTGCCAGCAGCCCAACGAAGGTCTACAATGAGCAGTTCTTC.